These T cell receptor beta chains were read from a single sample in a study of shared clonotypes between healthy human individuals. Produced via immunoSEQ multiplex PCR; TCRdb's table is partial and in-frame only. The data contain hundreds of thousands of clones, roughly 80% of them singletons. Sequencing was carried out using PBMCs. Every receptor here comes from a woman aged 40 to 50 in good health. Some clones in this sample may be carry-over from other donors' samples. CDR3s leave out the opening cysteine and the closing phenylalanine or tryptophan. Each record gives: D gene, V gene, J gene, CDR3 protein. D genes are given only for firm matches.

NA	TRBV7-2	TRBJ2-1	ASSLAPGVSYNEQF
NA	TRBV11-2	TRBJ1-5	ASSFTRGRNQPQH
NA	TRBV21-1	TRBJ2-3	AKTYEAQY
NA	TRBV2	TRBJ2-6	ASRRDRGSGANVLT
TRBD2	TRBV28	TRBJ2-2	ASRGLAGITGELF
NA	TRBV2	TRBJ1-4	ASSVRGADEKLF
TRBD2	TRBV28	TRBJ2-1	ASSPLAGAPNEQF
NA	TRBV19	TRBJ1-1	ASSIMSMNTEAF
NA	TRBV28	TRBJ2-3	ASSLVGVLADTQY
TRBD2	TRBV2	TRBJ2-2	ASSGLAGVGGGELF
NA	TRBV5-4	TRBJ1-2	ASSLARESYGYT
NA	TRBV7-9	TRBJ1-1	ASSRLVPPEAF
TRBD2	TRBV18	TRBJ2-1	ASSPGTSGEQF
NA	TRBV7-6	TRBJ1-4	ASSSTPQGGFEKLF
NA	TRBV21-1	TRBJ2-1	ASSKEVSLSGEFSYNEQF
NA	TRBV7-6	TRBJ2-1	ASSLAGGGNEQF
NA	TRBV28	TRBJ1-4	ASSLNEKLF
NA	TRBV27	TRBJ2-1	ASSFRGEQF
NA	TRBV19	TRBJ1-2	ASRRNREYGYT
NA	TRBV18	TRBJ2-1	ASSPPGFREDEQF
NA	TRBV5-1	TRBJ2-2	ASSERTNTGELF
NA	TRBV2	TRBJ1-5	ASSTVYQPQH
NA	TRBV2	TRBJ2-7	ASSPGTFLYEQY